The rows below give T cell receptor beta chains drawn from one sample of a study of response to subunit inactivated influenza vaccine. TCRdb reprocessed the RT-PCR reads via MiXCR and lists one record per CDR3 protein. Here the sample spans just over 300,000 distinct CDR3 sequences, 21% being singletons. The specimen comprised PBMCs from blood, sampled less than 22 months after vaccination. All receptors derive from a man between 50 and 69 years old who received an inactivated influenza vaccine. The CDR3 runs from the conserved cysteine through the conserved F or W. A D gene is named only where the DNA matches it firmly. For some rows the clone size is stated as once, few or many, or as a class when expanded; others skip it.

.	TRBV2	TRBJ2-5	.	TGTGCCAGCTCATGGACGCAAGAGACCCAGTACTTC	CASSWTQETQYF
few	TRBV28	TRBJ1-5	TRBD1	TGTGCCAGCAGTTCCCTCTCCGGGACAGGTAGCAATCAGCCCCAGCATTTT	CASSSLSGTGSNQPQHF
.	TRBV29-1	TRBJ1-1	.	TGCAGCGGTACATGGGACACTGAAGCTTTCTTT	CSGTWDTEAFF
few	TRBV11-2	TRBJ1-5	.	TGTGCCAGCAGCTTAAGTGGGGCGCAGGCTAGGAGCAATCAGCCCCAGCATTTT	CASSLSGAQARSNQPQHF
many	TRBV7-9	TRBJ1-2	TRBD1	TGTGCCAGCAACCTCGGGACAGGGCGGGTCTATGGCTACACCTTC	CASNLGTGRVYGYTF
few	TRBV12-3/TRBV12-4	TRBJ2-1	.	TGTGCCAGCACCTCGACAGATAACAATGAGCAGTTCTTC	CASTSTDNNEQFF
.	TRBV19	TRBJ1-5	.	TGTGCCAGTAGTATGTTGGCCATACAGGAGAATCAGCCCCAGCATTTT	CASSMLAIQENQPQHF
few	TRBV5-6	TRBJ2-1	TRBD1	TGTGCCAGCACCGGACAGGTATACAATGAGCAGTTCTTC	CASTGQVYNEQFF
once	TRBV6-1	TRBJ1-1	.	TGTGCCAGCAGCCACCAGGCTACTATGAACACTGAAGCTTTCTTT	CASSHQATMNTEAFF
few	TRBV7-2	TRBJ1-5	.	TGTGCCAGCAGCTTACCGGGCCCAGGGAATCAGCCCCAGCATTTT	CASSLPGPGNQPQHF
.	TRBV10-3	TRBJ2-1	.	TGTGCCATCAGTGAGTTGATTAGGTCACGCGGCCCTGGGAGGATGGGAGTGTCCGGCAATGAGCAGTTCTTC	CAISELIRSRGPGRMGVSGNEQFF
few	TRBV28	TRBJ1-1	TRBD1	TGTGCCAGCAGTTTTGGACAGGACTTGAACACTGAAGCTTTCTTT	CASSFGQDLNTEAFF
.	TRBV3-1	TRBJ2-3	.	TGTGCCAGCAGCTCGGGACCACGAGGTACGCAGTATTTT	CASSSGPRGTQYF
many	TRBV28	TRBJ1-4	.	TGTGCCAGCAGTTCATTCAGGGGCCGAGGGTGGGCTAATGAAAAACTGTTTTTT	CASSSFRGRGWANEKLFF
many	TRBV7-6	TRBJ2-1	.	TGTGCCAGCAGTTGGGGGCACAATGAGCAGTTCTTC	CASSWGHNEQFF
.	TRBV15	TRBJ1-1	.	TGTGCCACCGAGGCGGGGGCAGGGGCGAACACTGAAGCTTTCTTT	CATEAGAGANTEAFF
many	TRBV20-1	TRBJ1-4	TRBD1	TGCAGTGCTCGTGAGGGGGCGATGGATGAAAAACTGTTTTTT	CSAREGAMDEKLFF
many	TRBV11-2	TRBJ1-2	.	TGTGCCAGCAGCATAACGAGGGATGTTAGTGGCTACACCTTC	CASSITRDVSGYTF
.	TRBV28	TRBJ1-1	TRBD1	TGTGCCAGCAGCAAGACAGGGGCCACTGAAGCTTTCTTT	CASSKTGATEAFF
few	TRBV7-2	TRBJ2-5	.	TGTGCCAGCAGCTTAGGGAGTAGTGAGACCCAGTACTTC	CASSLGSSETQYF